This T cell receptor (beta chain) was identified during a study of blood T cell repertoires in COVID-19. About the study: COVID-19 samples from acute and convalescent phases originated in the United States, Italy and Spain. T cells, B-cell-depleted T cells, or PBMCs supplied cDNA or gDNA.

CDR1 is MGHDK, CDR2 SYGVNS, per germline. Trimming removed 6 bases from V and 1 base from J, with 7 bases in between. CDR3 length equals 14 residues. TCRdb keeps only in-frame clones here, not all; method: immunoSEQ multiplex PCR. Here the sample spans 30,000 to 45,000 clones, 90% to 95% being singletons. The clonotype was recovered from a man aged 50-60 years with active COVID-19. Sequencing used peripheral blood. The genes are TRBV25-1 and TRBJ1-6, with D possibly TRBD1 on 5 matching bases. The CDR3 region is CASRGGSYNSPLHF. The CDR3 nucleotides are TGTGCCAGCAGGGGGGGATCCTATAATTCACCCCTCCACTTT.